The T cell receptor beta chain under discussion was sequenced for a study of blood T cells in healthy people across ages. Study outcomes and limitations: The lack of PBMC sorting stopped any conclusive naive versus antigen-experienced comparison. When one million T cells were used, diversity estimates were thought to be underestimates.

Comment on this clonotype: The antigen is not known.

The V end lost 3 bases, the J end lost 6 bases, and 12 bases lay between the germline ends. The CDR3 contains 14 residues. Germline loops: CDR1 MNHEY, CDR2 SVGEGT. Samples each had at least 5 micrograms of total RNA extracted. A second PCR, run for roughly 7 to 12 cycles, used a sample-barcoded 5' primer plus a J-beta primer mix. TCRdb re-derived calls from the 5' RACE reads in MiXCR, one entry per CDR3 protein. The sample contains about 800,000 distinct CDR3 sequences, 55% to 70% of which appear only once. This clonotype was sampled from a man aged 30 to 45 in good health. The sample consisted of blood. The chain carries TRBV6-2 or TRBV6-3 and TRBJ2-1; D possibly corresponds to TRBD2 (5 bases). Here the CDR3 DNA reads TGTGCCAGCAGTTATTTGGCCGGGATCAATGAGCAGTTCTTC. Protein: CASSYLAGINEQFF.